Shown below are 20 T cell receptor beta chains from a single sample sequenced in a study of technical replicates of blood from a few donors. Method: immunoSEQ multiplex PCR; TCRdb's copy keeps in-frame clones and lacks some. The sample comprises 65,000 to 90,000 clones, 75% to 95% of which are singletons, and 0.25% rests with the top ten. The sequenced sample was T cells isolated from PBMCs. The receptor source for this set is a human donor in good health.

This chain links TRBV30 with TRBJ2-3, with 7 bases identical to TRBD2. Per germline, CDR1 GTSNPN and CDR2 SVGIG (reference sequence). The CDR3 is 15 residues long. J gave up 6 bases and V 0 bases, and 9 bases lay outside the gene matches. CDR3 sequence (DNA): TGTGCCTGGAGTGTAGGCCTAGCGGCTGAGGATACGCAGTATTTT. Its protein product is CAWSVGLAAEDTQYF. Full variable domain (remainder filled in from reference TRBV30 and TRBJ2-3): SQTIHQWPATLVQPVGSPLSLECTVEGTSNPNLYWYRQAAGRGLQLLFYSVGIGQISSEVPQNLSASRPQDRQFILSSKKLLLSDSGFYLCAWSVGLAAEDTQYFGPGTRLTVL.

CDR3 loop: CASSQNRGLIGYTF. CDR3 DNA sequence: TGTGCCAGCAGCCAAAACAGGGGGTTGATAGGCTACACCTTC. The chain joins TRBV14 to TRBJ1-2; 8 nucleotides align to TRBD1. Per germline, CDR1 SGHDN and CDR2 FVKESK. V was pared by 2 bases and J by 8 bases, with 7 bases of the junction left unmatched. The CDR3 runs 14 residues.

This clone has a handful of counts. This sequence joins TRBV2 and TRBJ2-1, with 8 positions matching TRBD2. J lost 9 bases, V lost 4 bases, and 5 bases had no gene match. The CDR3 is made up of 13 amino acids. Germline values: CDR1 SNHLY, CDR2 FYNNEI. This CDR3 reads CASSGGRYGEQFF. The CDR3, as DNA: TGTGCCAGCAGTGGCGGGAGGTACGGTGAGCAGTTCTTC.

The genes are TRBV5-1 and TRBJ2-3; 11 bases are shared with TRBD2. V shed 4 bases and J 4 bases; nucleotides not matched to a gene: 11. Germline loops: CDR1 SGHRS, CDR2 YFSETQ. CDR3 size: 17 residues. The CDR3 loop is CASSPTLTSGSADTQYF. CDR3 DNA sequence: TGCGCCAGCAGCCCGACCCTCACTAGCGGGAGTGCAGATACGCAGTATTTT.

The CDR3 sequence is CASSPSNSGNTIYF. CDR3 coding DNA: TGTGCCAGCAGCCCCAGTAACTCTGGAAACACCATATATTTT. The rearrangement uses TRBV5-4 and TRBJ1-3; D call uncertain. The V gene's germline CDR1 is SGHNT and CDR2 YYREEE (reference sequence). This CDR3 contains 14 residues. The ends were cut back, 4 bases at V and 0 bases at J, with 8 bases in the middle.

This clone was counted a few times. The V call is TRBV5-8, the J call TRBJ2-2, with TRBD2 as a possible D gene (6 bases). V was clipped by 2 bases and J by 7 bases, with 9 bases between them. The germline CDR1 and CDR2 sequences are SGHTS and YDEGEE. The length of the CDR3 is 13 residues. For the CDR3, the DNA is TGTGCCAGCAGCTTCGTCGGGGGCGGGGAGCTGTTTTTT. This encodes CASSFVGGGELFF.

The CDR3 protein is CASSPDRGKMPYF. The CDR3 DNA reads TGTGCCAGTAGCCCCGACAGGGGGAAGATGCCGTATTTT. The V gene is TRBV19, the J gene TRBJ2-3, with TRBD1 matching 9 bases. Trimming took 6 bases from V and 14 from J; bases not matched to a gene: 12. The CDR3 consists of 13 residues. Per germline, CDR1 LNHDA and CDR2 SQIVND (reference sequence).

The chain carries TRBV7-6 and TRBJ2-1; 10 nucleotides align to TRBD2. Germline lookup yields CDR1 SGHVS and CDR2 FNYEAQ. The trim removed 0 bases at V and 7 bases at J, leaving 6 bases unmatched. The CDR3 has 16 residues. Written as DNA, the CDR3 is TGTGCCAGCAGCTTAGCATGGGCTAGCGGGGGTAATGAGCAGTTCTTC. Its translation: CASSLAWASGGNEQFF.

Turning to this clone: A junction end diverges from the germline sequence, so it may reflect a read error. V gene TRBV7-9 combines with J gene TRBJ2-1; possible D gene TRBD2, 5 bases. The germline V gene has CDR1 SEHNR and CDR2 FQNEAQ (reference sequence). This CDR3 has 13 residues. The CDR3 spells CASSYEDVITRVF. The CDR3 DNA sequence: TGTGCCAGCAGCTACGAGGACGTGATTACGAGGGTCTTC.

This clone has a single count. The chain carries TRBV10-1 and TRBJ2-4; perhaps TRBD2 as D (5 bases). The germline gives CDR1 WNHNN, CDR2 SYGVQD (reference sequence). Trimming removed 0 bases at V and 10 bases at J, with 13 bases between. This CDR3 contains 14 residues. The CDR3 DNA is TGCGCCAGCAGTGAGTCGACGCGGGTCGGGATTCAGTACTTC. Amino acids: CASSESTRVGIQYF.

The chain carries TRBV5-1 and TRBJ2-2, with 8 bases matching TRBD1. V lost 4 bases and J lost 1; bases outside the gene matches: 6. The CDR3 has 16 residues. Germline CDR1 reads SGHRS; CDR2 reads YFSETQ. In DNA, the CDR3 is TGCGCCAGCAGCACGAATGGACAGGGGAACACCGGGGAGCTGTTTTTT. It specifies CASSTNGQGNTGELFF.

V gene TRBV7-9 combines with J gene TRBJ2-3, with 7 bases aligning to TRBD1. The CDR3 consists of 16 residues. Germline assignment: CDR1 SEHNR and CDR2 FQNEAQ (reference sequence). The junction had 7 bases not matched to a gene; V was cut back by 4 bases and J by 0 bases. This chain's CDR3 is CASSSWGTESTDTQYF. CDR3 DNA: TGTGCCAGCAGCTCATGGGGGACAGAAAGCACAGATACGCAGTATTTT. Filled out from reference TRBV7-9 and TRBJ2-3, the complete variable domain reads DTGVSQNPRHKITKRGQNVTFRCDPISEHNRLYWYRQTLGQGPEFLTYFQNEAQLEKSRLLSDRFSAERPKGSFSTLEIQRTEQGDSAMYLCASSSWGTESTDTQYFGPGTRLTVL.

The chain recombines TRBV28 with TRBJ2-7, with D tentatively TRBD1 (6 bases). Between the trimmed V and J ends, which lost 6 bases and 4 bases, there was a span of 13 bases. Looked up from germline, CDR1 is MDHEN and CDR2 is SYDVKM. The CDR3 is 13 amino acids. The DNA of the CDR3 is TGTGCCAGCAGCTTGACAGGCCCTTACGAGCAGTACTTC. This codes for CASSLTGPYEQYF.

This chain links TRBV5-1 with TRBJ1-3; no definite D call. The V gene's germline CDR1 is SGHRS and CDR2 YFSETQ. The V end was cut by 5 bases, the J end by 4 bases, with 10 bases between. This CDR3 contains 13 residues. In DNA, the CDR3 is TGCGCCAGCAGTGCGGCACTAGGAAACACCATATATTTT. Protein sequence: CASSAALGNTIYF.

The CDR3: CASSLRYGQGGGNTIYF. The CDR3 DNA follows: TGTGCCAGCAGTTTGCGATACGGGCAGGGAGGTGGAAACACCATATATTTT. The V and J genes are TRBV28 and TRBJ1-3; tentative D call: TRBD1 (5 bases). CDR1 is MDHEN and CDR2 is SYDVKM in the germline V gene. Trimming removed 3 bases from V and 3 bases from J, with 18 bases in between. CDR3 length equals 17 residues.

This rearrangement joins TRBV19 to TRBJ2-2; 7 bases align to TRBD1. The CDR3 spans 16 residues. Germline values: CDR1 LNHDA, CDR2 SQIVND (reference sequence). V lost 4 bases, J lost 2 bases, and 7 bases stayed unmatched. The DNA for the CDR3 is TGTGCCAGTAGTACCCCGGGACAGCGTAACACCGGGGAGCTGTTTTTT. It yields the protein CASSTPGQRNTGELFF.

This chain links TRBV28 with TRBJ1-1; D is undetermined. The germline V gene has CDR1 MDHEN and CDR2 SYDVKM. The CDR3 totals 12 residues. Between the trimmed V and J ends, which lost 4 bases and 5 bases, there was a span of 8 bases. CDR3 amino acids: CASSSPGTEAFF. Here the CDR3 DNA reads TGTGCCAGCAGTTCCCCGGGGACTGAAGCTTTCTTT.

V gene TRBV6-1 combines with J gene TRBJ2-1, with 9 positions matching TRBD2. The V and J ends lost 3 bases and 7 bases, in that order; junction bases with no gene match: 10. The germline gives CDR1 MNHNS, CDR2 SASEGT. This CDR3 is 16 amino acids long. Here the CDR3 DNA reads TGTGCCAGCAGTGATCAGGGACTAGCTGCTATAAATGAGCAGTTCTTC. Translated, it gives CASSDQGLAAINEQFF.

This chain joins TRBV11-2 and TRBJ1-2; no firm D call. Germline loops: CDR1 SGHAT, CDR2 FQNNGV. CDR3 length: 15 amino acids. Trimming pared 3 bases from V and 11 bases from J, leaving 22 bases between. The chain's CDR3 is CASSFVGDPGRFYTF. In DNA, the CDR3 is TGTGCCAGCAGCTTCGTCGGCGACCCTGGGAGATTTTACACCTTC.

A single count supports this clone. The chain uses TRBV2 and TRBJ2-2; TRBD2 matches at 8 bases. The CDR3 is 14 amino acids. With 7 bases clipped from V and 5 bases from J, the junction kept 6 bases outside the gene matches. Germline CDR1 SNHLY, CDR2 FYNNEI. In nucleotides, the CDR3 is TGTGCCAGCACAGCGGGAGATGGTACCGGGGAGCTGTTTTTT. It translates to CASTAGDGTGELFF.